The 7 T cell receptor beta chains given below trace back to one sample, sequenced in a study of blood T cell repertoires in COVID-19. Sequenced by immunoSEQ multiplex PCR; TCRdb stores in-frame clones only, minus some. The table lists around 470,000 clones, 89% of them singletons, with roughly 0.9% in the top ten. The sample was peripheral blood. The receptors were gathered from a man aged 18 to 29 with COVID-19, enrolled during active disease.

This chain joins TRBV27 and TRBJ2-1; the D gene is possibly TRBD2 (5 bases). The CDR3 consists of 15 residues. V lost 2 bases and J 4 bases, leaving 12 bases between the germline ends. Germline CDR1 reads MNHEY; CDR2 reads SMNVEV (reference sequence). In DNA, the CDR3 is TGTGCCAGCAGTTTAGCGGCTAGCTTTTACAATGAGCAGTTCTTC. Encoded protein: CASSLAASFYNEQFF.

The sample holds one count of this clone. The chain combines TRBV12-5 with TRBJ1-5, with a possible D match to TRBD1 (6 bases). Germline V gives CDR1 LGHNT, CDR2 FRNRAP. Deletions cut 2 bases from V and 6 bases from J, with 20 bases between. The CDR3 has 17 residues. CDR3 protein: CASGLTTGTTGGQPQHF. The DNA for the CDR3 is TGTGCTAGTGGTTTGACCACCGGGACAACTGGGGGTCAGCCCCAGCATTTT. Full variable domain (missing parts from reference TRBV12-5 and TRBJ1-5): DARVTQTPRHKVTEMGQEVTMRCQPILGHNTVFWYRQTMMQGLELLAYFRNRAPLDDSGMPKDRFSAEMPDATLATLKIQPSEPRDSAVYFCASGLTTGTTGGQPQHFGDGTRLSIL.

V gene TRBV29-1 combines with J gene TRBJ1-1; no clear D gene. V dropped 4 bases and J dropped 3 bases, with 9 bases sitting between them. This CDR3 is built from 12 residues. Looked up from germline, CDR1 is SQVTM and CDR2 is ANQGSEA. Here the CDR3 reads CSVVNADTEAFF. The CDR3 nucleotides are TGCAGCGTTGTAAATGCGGACACTGAAGCTTTCTTT.

The rearrangement links TRBV6-5 to TRBJ2-3, with TRBD1 matching 8 bases. This CDR3 has 13 amino acids. Trimming cost V 11 bases and J 3 bases; bases outside gene matches: 7. The germline CDR1 and CDR2 sequences are MNHEY and SVGAGI. The CDR3 DNA sequence: TGTGCCGTCCCGGGACAGGCTACAGATACGCAGTATTTT. Translated, it gives CAVPGQATDTQYF.

This clone has just one count. The genes are TRBV11-2 and TRBJ2-1; the match to TRBD2 covers 8 bases. Germline assignment: CDR1 SGHAT and CDR2 FQNNGV. The CDR3 runs 14 residues. Losses at the gene ends were 3 bases for V and 7 bases for J; bases not matched to a gene: 5. CDR3 amino acids: CASSFSKRENEQFF. CDR3 DNA sequence: TGTGCCAGCAGCTTTAGTAAGCGGGAGAATGAGCAGTTCTTC.

The V and J genes are TRBV5-1 and TRBJ2-7, with TRBD2 as a possible D gene (5 bases). CDR1 and CDR2 (germline): SGHRS, YFSETQ. This CDR3 comprises 14 residues. Deletions cut 0 bases from V and 3 bases from J, with 10 bases between. The CDR3 reads CASSLEGGGYEQYF. In DNA form, the CDR3 reads TGCGCCAGCAGCTTGGAAGGAGGTGGCTACGAGCAGTACTTC. Full variable domain (outside the CDR3, taken from reference TRBV5-1 and TRBJ2-7): KAGVTQTPRYLIKTRGQQVTLSCSPISGHRSVSWYQQTPGQGLQFLFEYFSETQRNKGNFPGRFSGRQFSNSRSEMNVSTLELGDSALYLCASSLEGGGYEQYFGPGTRLTVT.

This clone has a single count. The V and J genes are TRBV5-1 and TRBJ1-3; D call uncertain. Trimming removed 4 bases from V and 0 bases from J, with 14 bases in between. The CDR3 has 16 residues. Germline V lookup: CDR1 SGHRS, CDR2 YFSETQ. The CDR3, as DNA: TGCGCCAGCAGCACCGAGGCGGTAGGCTCTGGAAACACCATATATTTT. It codes for CASSTEAVGSGNTIYF.